The source of this T cell receptor (beta chain) is a study of PD-1 blockade in classical Hodgkin lymphoma. Across the whole study: Patients in the cohort were put on intravenous nivolumab, 3 mg/kg every 2 weeks. Points from the study as a whole: There was a significant rise in CD4+ TCR diversity by C4D1, with no such rise for CD8+. Partial responders and progressors had significantly lower baseline TCR diversity.

With V trimmed by 4 bases and J by 4 bases, 6 bases remained unmatched. CDR1 and CDR2 from the germline V gene are WNHNN and SYGVQD (reference sequence). The CDR3 sequence is 15 residues long. Comment on this clone: What it recognizes is unknown.

This table comes from immunoSEQ multiplex PCR, and its TCRdb copy is limited to in-frame clones, with some not included. In the table there are about 94,000 clones, approximately 92% of which are singletons. Relapse was seen in all patients after autologous stem cell transplantation, and brentuximab vedotin exposure was variable. This chain joins TRBV10-1 and TRBJ2-3, with TRBD1 matching 9 bases. The clonotype comes from a human donor with classical Hodgkin lymphoma. The sample here was peripheral blood mononuclear cells (PBMCs), taken before the second cycle of nivolumab. For the CDR3, the DNA is TGCGCCAGCAGTGGGCTGACAGGGGGATCAGATACGCAGTATTTT. Translating it yields CASSGLTGGSDTQYF.